This T cell receptor (beta chain) was captured by sequencing in a study of blood T cell repertoires in COVID-19. Overall study context: COVID-19 samples, acute and convalescent, were from the United States, Italy and Spain. Sources were T cells, B-cell-depleted T cells, or PBMCs; the material itself was cDNA or gDNA.

Germline CDR1 reads SGHAT; CDR2 reads FQNNGV. Between the trimmed V and J ends, which lost 5 bases and 0 bases, there was a span of 11 bases. The CDR3 is made up of 15 amino acids. The authors' processing: The authors estimated nucleated cell counts from reference gene primer amplification. The table came from immunoSEQ multiplex PCR; TCRdb's copy has only in-frame clones and leaves some out. That table gives V, J and clone size, and the DNA gave D and trimming. The data show some 80,000 clones, more than 80% seen once. The sample was peripheral blood. The sequence was collected from an elderly woman with acute or convalescent COVID-19. The chain combines TRBV11-2 with TRBJ1-3; D gene uncertain. The CDR3 DNA reads as TGTGCCAGCAGCCTGTTGGGGAGCTCTGGAAACACCATATATTTT. Protein product: CASSLLGSSGNTIYF. Complete variable domain (other parts from reference TRBV11-2 and TRBJ1-3): EAGVAQSPRYKIIEKRQSVAFWCNPISGHATLYWYQQILGQGPKLLIQFQNNGVVDDSQLPKDRFSAERLKGVDSTLKIQPAKLEDSAVYLCASSLLGSSGNTIYFGEGSWLTVV.